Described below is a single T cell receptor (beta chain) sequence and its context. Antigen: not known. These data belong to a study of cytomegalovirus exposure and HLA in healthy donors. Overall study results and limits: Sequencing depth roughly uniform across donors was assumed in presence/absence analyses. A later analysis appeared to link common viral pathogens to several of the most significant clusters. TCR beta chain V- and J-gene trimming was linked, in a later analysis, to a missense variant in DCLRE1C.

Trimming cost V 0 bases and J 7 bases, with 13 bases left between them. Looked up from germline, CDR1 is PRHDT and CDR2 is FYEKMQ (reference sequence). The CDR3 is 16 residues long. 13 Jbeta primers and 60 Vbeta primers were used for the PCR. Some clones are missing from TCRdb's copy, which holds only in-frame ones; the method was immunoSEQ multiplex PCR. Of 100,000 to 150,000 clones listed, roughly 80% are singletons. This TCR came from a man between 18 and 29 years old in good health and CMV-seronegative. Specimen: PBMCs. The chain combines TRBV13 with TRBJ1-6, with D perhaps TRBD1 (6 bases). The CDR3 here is CASSLGLRDTNSPLHF. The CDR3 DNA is TGTGCCAGCAGCTTAGGTCTCCGGGACACCAATTCACCCCTCCACTTT. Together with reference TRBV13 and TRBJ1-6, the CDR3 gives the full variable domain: AAGVIQSPRHLIKEKRETATLKCYPIPRHDTVYWYQQGPGQDPQFLISFYEKMQSDKGSIPDRFSAQQFSDYHSELNMSSLELGDSALYFCASSLGLRDTNSPLHFGNGTRLTVT.